The 26 T cell receptor beta chains in this list originate from one sample, sequenced in a study of low-dose radiotherapy and immunotherapy resistance in tumors. First-strand cDNA used TRAV- and TRBV-specific primers, covering alpha and beta chains. With a V-primer adapter and a constant-region primer, TCRs were amplified for roughly 20 PCR cycles. MiXCR, run by TCRdb on the reads, gives a single entry per CDR3 protein. The sample has about 84,000 distinct CDR3 sequences; 15% to 20% are singletons. Time point defined: after trial treatment. Treatment in this sample: LDRT plus nivolumab, ipilimumab, low-dose cyclophosphamide and aspirin (RACIN trial). Sequencing was performed on PBMCs, taken after low-dose radiotherapy plus immunotherapy. The receptor source for this set is a male donor with prostate cancer.

This clonotype was seen many times. The rearrangement links TRBV28 to TRBJ1-6; D might be TRBD1 (5 bases). This CDR3 comprises 14 residues. Trimming pared 11 bases from V and 9 bases from J, leaving 20 bases between. CDR1 is MDHEN, CDR2 SYDVKM, per germline. The CDR3 region is CAAGVKPGRSPLHF. CDR3 coding DNA: TGTGCCGCGGGGGTAAAGCCAGGGCGTTCACCCCTCCACTTT.

This clonotype has at least ten counts. The chain links TRBV5-6 to TRBJ2-1; unclear D gene. The CDR3 totals 11 residues. The germline V and J ends were trimmed by 0 bases and 10 bases, with 5 bases remaining between them. The V gene's germline CDR1 is SGHDT and CDR2 YYEEEE. CDR3 sequence reads: CASSLAQEQFF. CDR3 sequence (DNA): TGTGCCAGCAGCTTGGCCCAGGAGCAGTTCTTC.

Ten or more counts support this clonotype. The rearrangement links TRBV6-1 to TRBJ2-2; no reliable D call. This CDR3 is 13 amino acids long. V lost 2 bases and J 5 bases, leaving 6 bases between the germline ends. The germline CDR1 and CDR2 sequences are MNHNS and SASEGT. The CDR3 region is CASSESGTGELFF. CDR3 DNA: TGTGCCAGCAGTGAAAGTGGGACCGGGGAGCTGTTTTTT.

This clonotype was observed at least ten times. This chain joins TRBV6-5 and TRBJ2-7; D gene uncertain. Germline V gives CDR1 MNHEY, CDR2 SVGAGI. The CDR3 is 12 amino acids. V gave up 6 bases and J gave up 2 bases, with 8 bases separating them. The CDR3 region is CASRPPPYEQYF. CDR3 in DNA: TGTGCCAGCAGACCCCCCCCCTACGAGCAGTACTTC.

There are many counts of this clonotype. This rearrangement joins TRBV6-2 or TRBV6-3 to TRBJ2-1; D may match TRBD1 or TRBD2 (5 bases each). Germline V CDR1 and CDR2: MNHEY, SVGEGT. Trimming pared 8 bases from V and 0 bases from J, leaving 20 bases between. The CDR3 contains 17 residues. The CDR3: CASASGPGRFSYNEQFF. The CDR3 DNA follows: TGTGCCAGCGCATCGGGGCCCGGGCGCTTCTCCTACAATGAGCAGTTCTTC.

In its sample, this clonotype was seen many times. V gene TRBV11-2 combines with J gene TRBJ2-1, with TRBD2 identical over 11 bases. This CDR3 has 15 residues. Germline CDR1 and CDR2: SGHAT and FQNNGV. The junction had 0 bases not matched to a gene; V was cut back by 3 bases and J by 2 bases. CDR3 coding DNA: TGTGCCAGCAGCTTGACTAGCGGGACCTACAATGAGCAGTTCTTC. Amino acid sequence: CASSLTSGTYNEQFF. Using reference TRBV11-2 and TRBJ2-1 for the parts outside the CDR3, the full variable domain is EAGVAQSPRYKIIEKRQSVAFWCNPISGHATLYWYQQILGQGPKLLIQFQNNGVVDDSQLPKDRFSAERLKGVDSTLKIQPAKLEDSAVYLCASSLTSGTYNEQFFGPGTRLTVL.

This clonotype has at least ten counts. This rearrangement joins TRBV19 to TRBJ1-5, with no clear D. Germline CDR1 reads LNHDA; CDR2 reads SQIVND (reference sequence). The CDR3 is 13 residues long. V was shortened by 6 bases and J by 7 bases, with 13 bases between the two germline ends. CDR3 protein: CASRQSLGQPQHF. DNA for the CDR3: TGTGCCAGTAGGCAGAGTTTGGGGCAGCCCCAGCATTTT. Looking up the rest from reference TRBV19 and TRBJ1-5 gives the full variable domain: DGGITQSPKYLFRKEGQNVTLSCEQNLNHDAMYWYRQDPGQGLRLIYYSQIVNDFQKGDIAEGYSVSREKKESFPLTVTSAQKNPTAFYLCASRQSLGQPQHFGDGTRLSIL.

This clonotype was seen many times. For the CDR3, the DNA is TGTGCCAGCAGTACCCACAGGGGGCCGAGCACAGATACGCAGTATTTT. Its protein product is CASSTHRGPSTDTQYF. The chain couples TRBV12-3 or TRBV12-4 to TRBJ2-3; 9 bases match TRBD1. The CDR3 runs to 16 residues. Trimming at V came to 5 bases and at J to 0 bases, leaving 6 bases not matched to a gene.

Remarks on this clonotype: A single base is all that separates this from a far larger clone, so a read error is likely. The genes are TRBV6-2 or TRBV6-3 and TRBJ2-7, with D possibly being TRBD1 (7 bases). The ends were cut back, 6 bases at V and 7 bases at J, with 22 bases in the middle. The CDR3 spans 15 residues. From germline, CDR1 is MNHEY and CDR2 SVGEGT. The chain's CDR3 is CASSPLRRGRYEQYF. The CDR3, as DNA: TGTGCCAGCAGCCCGCTCCGCAGGGGGAGGTATGAGCAGTACTTC.

In this sample, this clonotype turned up many times. The rearrangement links TRBV20-1 to TRBJ1-4; 7 bases map to TRBD1. The CDR3 is 13 residues long. V lost 6 bases, J lost 8 bases, and 9 bases stayed unmatched. Germline V gives CDR1 DFQATT, CDR2 SNEGSKA (reference sequence). The CDR3 sequence is CSAINRGGEKLFF. Written as DNA, the CDR3 is TGCAGTGCCATCAACAGGGGTGGCGAAAAACTGTTTTTT.

This clonotype was counted at least ten times. The V gene is TRBV11-2, the J gene TRBJ2-2; D unresolved. The CDR3 sequence is 14 residues long. The V gene's germline CDR1 is SGHAT and CDR2 FQNNGV. The germline V and J ends were trimmed by 0 bases and 5 bases, with 7 bases remaining between them. The CDR3 sequence: CASSLDRGTGELFF. CDR3 coding DNA: TGTGCCAGCAGCTTAGATCGTGGTACCGGGGAGCTGTTTTTT. Using reference TRBV11-2 and TRBJ2-2 for the parts outside the CDR3, the full variable domain is EAGVAQSPRYKIIEKRQSVAFWCNPISGHATLYWYQQILGQGPKLLIQFQNNGVVDDSQLPKDRFSAERLKGVDSTLKIQPAKLEDSAVYLCASSLDRGTGELFFGEGSRLTVL.

This chain links TRBV7-2 with TRBJ1-4; 9 nucleotides agree with TRBD1. Germline loops: CDR1 SGHTA, CDR2 FQGNSA. V was pared by 4 bases and J by 7 bases, with 7 bases of the junction left unmatched. The CDR3 has 15 residues. CDR3 residues: CASSSQTGGVEKLFF. CDR3 coding DNA: TGTGCCAGCAGCTCTCAGACAGGGGGGGTTGAAAAACTGTTTTTT.

This clonotype was picked up many times. The chain uses TRBV7-2 and TRBJ2-5, with no clear D. The germline CDR1 and CDR2 sequences are SGHTA and FQGNSA. V was clipped by 4 bases and J by 4 bases, with 13 bases between them. The CDR3 has 14 residues. CDR3 in amino acids: CASSSGRVPETQYF. In nucleotides, the CDR3 is TGTGCCAGCAGCTCAGGACGGGTCCCAGAGACCCAGTACTTC.

The V and J genes are TRBV4-1 and TRBJ2-6; D remains ambiguous. In germline, CDR1 is MGHRA, CDR2 YSYEKL. This CDR3 region has 15 residues. The V gene lost 3 bases and the J gene lost 0 bases, with 6 bases spanning the gap. CDR3 in DNA: TGCGCCAGCAGCCAGGCAGCCTCTGGGGCCAACGTCCTGACTTTC. It specifies CASSQAASGANVLTF.

This clonotype was counted many times. V and J are TRBV12-3 or TRBV12-4 and TRBJ2-7, with 8 bases fitting TRBD1. J lost 5 bases, V lost 6 bases, and 6 bases had no gene match. The CDR3 length is 13 residues. The CDR3 spells CASRTTGADEQYF. DNA of the CDR3: TGTGCCAGCAGGACGACAGGGGCGGACGAGCAGTACTTC.

On this clonotype itself: A single base separates this from a much larger clone, so it may be a read error. The chain joins TRBV20-1 to TRBJ2-1; 8 bases are a match to TRBD2. The germline V gene has CDR1 DFQATT and CDR2 SNEGSKA (reference sequence). CDR3 size: 13 residues. J lost 3 bases, V lost 6 bases, and 4 bases had no gene match. CDR3 nucleotide sequence: TGCAGTGCAACCGGGACTAGCTACAATGAGCAGTTCTTC. The encoded protein is CSATGTSYNEQFF.

In its sample, this clonotype was seen many times. The chain couples TRBV13 to TRBJ2-5; 7 nucleotides line up with TRBD2. Germline V lookup: CDR1 PRHDT, CDR2 FYEKMQ (reference sequence). V shed 8 bases and J 0 bases; nucleotides not matched to a gene: 9. This CDR3 is 15 amino acids long. The CDR3 region is CASSNMAGDQETQYF. The CDR3 DNA is TGTGCCAGCTCGAACATGGCGGGGGACCAAGAGACCCAGTACTTC.

At least ten counts were recorded for this clonotype. The CDR3 DNA sequence: TGTGCCATCAGTGAGCCGGGCGACCTTAGCGGGAGGACGCCCTACGAGCAGTACTTC. Residues: CAISEPGDLSGRTPYEQYF. V is TRBV10-3 and J is TRBJ2-7; 10 nucleotides match TRBD2. J lost 2 bases, V lost 2 bases, and 15 bases had no gene match. CDR1 is ENHRY and CDR2 is SYGVKD in the germline V gene. This CDR3 contains 19 residues.

This clonotype was counted at least ten times. This chain links TRBV20-1 with TRBJ2-3; no clear D. This CDR3 comprises 13 residues. Germline loops: CDR1 DFQATT, CDR2 SNEGSKA (reference sequence). V shed 5 bases and J shed 2 bases, with 11 bases lying between them. The CDR3 DNA follows: TGCAGTGCTGGACGACCCTCCACAGATACGCAGTATTTT. This gives the protein CSAGRPSTDTQYF.

This clonotype was observed many times. The gene calls are TRBV20-1 and TRBJ1-1; 11 nucleotides match TRBD1. After removal of 5 bases from V and 5 bases from J, the junction contained 7 bases not matched to a gene. CDR1 and CDR2 from the germline V gene are DFQATT and SNEGSKA (reference sequence). The CDR3 sequence is 14 residues long. DNA for the CDR3: TGCAGTGCTGGACAGGGGGCGCAGTTAACTGAAGCTTTCTTT. Its translation: CSAGQGAQLTEAFF.

This clonotype was seen a handful of times. The V gene is TRBV20-1, the J gene TRBJ2-3, with D perhaps TRBD1 (5 bases). CDR1 is DFQATT, CDR2 SNEGSKA, per germline (reference sequence). The CDR3 is 14 residues long. Trimming removed 1 base from V and 4 bases from J, with 12 bases in between. DNA of the CDR3: TGCAGTGCTAGAGGGGGCCGAGCCCCAGATACGCAGTATTTT. The encoded protein is CSARGGRAPDTQYF.

On this clonotype itself: This likely traces to a read error, being one base from a far larger clone. DNA of the CDR3: TGTGCCAGCAGCTTCTGGGACAGGTGCTTCGGTGAGCAGTTCTTC. Amino acid sequence: CASSFWDRCFGEQFF. The V call is TRBV13, the J call TRBJ2-1; 8 bases match TRBD1. CDR1 is PRHDT and CDR2 is FYEKMQ in the germline V gene (reference sequence). The CDR3 is 15 amino acids. The V gene end was trimmed by 3 bases and the J gene end by 9 bases; junction bases not matched to a gene: 10.

J is TRBJ2-7 and V is TRBV28; 8 positions agree with TRBD1. Germline V gene data show CDR1 as MDHEN and CDR2 as SYDVKM. V shed 5 bases and J 5 bases; nucleotides not matched to a gene: 8. CDR3 length: 14 amino acids. The CDR3 reads CASSPSTGVHEQYF. The CDR3 DNA reads as TGTGCCAGCAGTCCGTCGACAGGGGTCCACGAGCAGTACTTC. Combining the CDR3 with reference TRBV28 and TRBJ2-7 gives the whole variable domain DVKVTQSSRYLVKRTGEKVFLECVQDMDHENMFWYRQDPGLGLRLIYFSYDVKMKEKGDIPEGYSVSREKKERFSLILESASTNQTSMYLCASSPSTGVHEQYFGPGTRLTVT.

This clonotype is a singleton in its sample. The rearrangement uses TRBV12-3 or TRBV12-4 and TRBJ2-3; D is possibly TRBD1 or TRBD2 (5 bases each). The CDR3 is 14 amino acids. The ends were cut back, 3 bases at V and 8 bases at J, with 15 bases in the middle. The chain's CDR3 is CASSFGGETSTQYF. The DNA of the CDR3 is TGTGCCAGCAGTTTTGGGGGAGAGACAAGTACGCAGTATTTT.

In this sample, this clonotype turned up many times. CDR3 sequence reads: CASSDGDTIYEQYF. CDR3 in DNA: TGCGCCAGCAGCGACGGGGACACTATCTACGAGCAGTACTTC. This chain joins TRBV5-1 and TRBJ2-7; D might be TRBD1 (6 bases). The germline CDR1 and CDR2 sequences are SGHRS and YFSETQ. This CDR3 has 14 residues. Trimming left V 4 bases short and J 3 bases short, with 14 bases between.

V usage is TRBV20-1 and J usage is TRBJ2-7; no reliable D call. This CDR3 is 13 amino acids long. Trimming stripped 3 bases from V and 2 bases from J, with 11 bases between. Per the germline V gene, CDR1 is DFQATT and CDR2 is SNEGSKA (reference sequence). DNA of the CDR3: TGCAGTGCTAGTCCACGCAATGCCTACGAGCAGTACTTC. Amino acid sequence: CSASPRNAYEQYF.